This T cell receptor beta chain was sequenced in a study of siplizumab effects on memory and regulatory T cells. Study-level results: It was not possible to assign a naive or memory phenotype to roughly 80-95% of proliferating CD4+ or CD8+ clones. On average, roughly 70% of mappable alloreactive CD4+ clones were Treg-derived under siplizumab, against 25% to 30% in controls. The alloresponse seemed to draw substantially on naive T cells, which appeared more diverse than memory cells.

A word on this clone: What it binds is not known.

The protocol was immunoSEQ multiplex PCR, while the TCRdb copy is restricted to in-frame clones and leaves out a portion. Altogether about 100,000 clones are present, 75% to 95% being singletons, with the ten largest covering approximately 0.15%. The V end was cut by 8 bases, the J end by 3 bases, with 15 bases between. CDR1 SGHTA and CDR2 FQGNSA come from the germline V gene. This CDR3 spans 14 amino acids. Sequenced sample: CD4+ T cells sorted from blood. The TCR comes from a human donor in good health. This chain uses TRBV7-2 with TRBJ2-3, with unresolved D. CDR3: CASLSSVPTDTQYF. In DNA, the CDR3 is TGTGCCAGCCTATCTAGTGTCCCTACAGATACGCAGTATTTT.